This T cell receptor beta chain derives from a study of T cell changes during pregnancy in multiple sclerosis. The protocol was immunoSEQ multiplex PCR, while the TCRdb copy is restricted to in-frame clones and leaves out a portion. This sample has around 95,000 clones, with 92% found just once. The CDR3 runs 15 residues. CDR1 and CDR2 (germline): SNHLY, FYNNEI. Trimming stripped 3 bases from V and 5 bases from J, with 16 bases between. The TCR sequence derives from a female donor in good health, enrolled as a control in a pregnancy study. The source was peripheral blood, collected after pregnancy. This chain joins TRBV2 and TRBJ1-2, with a tentative D call TRBD1 (5 bases). The DNA for the CDR3 is TGTGCCAGCAGTGATGGTGGAGGGGTGATTTATGGCTACACCTTC. Residues: CASSDGGGVIYGYTF.